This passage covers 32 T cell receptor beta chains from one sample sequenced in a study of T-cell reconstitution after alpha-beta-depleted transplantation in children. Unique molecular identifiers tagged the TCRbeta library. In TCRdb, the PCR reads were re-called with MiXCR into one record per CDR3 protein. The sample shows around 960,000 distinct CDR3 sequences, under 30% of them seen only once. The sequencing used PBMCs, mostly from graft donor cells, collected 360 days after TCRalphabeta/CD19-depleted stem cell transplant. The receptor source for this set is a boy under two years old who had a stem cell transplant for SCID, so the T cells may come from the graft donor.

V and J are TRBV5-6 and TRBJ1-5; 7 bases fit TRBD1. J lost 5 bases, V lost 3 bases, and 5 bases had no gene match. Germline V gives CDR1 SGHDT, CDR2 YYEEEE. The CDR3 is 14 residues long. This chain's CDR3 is CASSWDRGYQPQHF. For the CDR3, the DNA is TGTGCCAGCAGCTGGGACAGAGGATATCAGCCCCAGCATTTT.

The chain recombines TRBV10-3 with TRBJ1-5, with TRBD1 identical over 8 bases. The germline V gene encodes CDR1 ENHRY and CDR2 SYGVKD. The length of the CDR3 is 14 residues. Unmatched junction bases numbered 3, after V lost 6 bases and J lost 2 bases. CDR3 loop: CAISGQGGNQPQHF. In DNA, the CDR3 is TGTGCCATCAGCGGACAGGGAGGCAATCAGCCCCAGCATTTT.

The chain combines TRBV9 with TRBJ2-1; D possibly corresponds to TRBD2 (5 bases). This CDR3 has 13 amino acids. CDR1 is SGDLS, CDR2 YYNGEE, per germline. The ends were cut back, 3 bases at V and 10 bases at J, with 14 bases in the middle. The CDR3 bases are TGTGCCAGCAGCGCCCTAAATGAGGGAGAGCAGTTCTTC. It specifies CASSALNEGEQFF.

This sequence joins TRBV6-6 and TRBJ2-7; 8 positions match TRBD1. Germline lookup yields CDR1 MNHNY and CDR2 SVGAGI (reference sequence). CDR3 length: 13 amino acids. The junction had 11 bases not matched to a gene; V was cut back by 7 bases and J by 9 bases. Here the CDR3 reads CASKAGGKSGQYF. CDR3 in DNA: TGTGCCAGCAAGGCAGGGGGCAAGAGTGGGCAGTACTTC.

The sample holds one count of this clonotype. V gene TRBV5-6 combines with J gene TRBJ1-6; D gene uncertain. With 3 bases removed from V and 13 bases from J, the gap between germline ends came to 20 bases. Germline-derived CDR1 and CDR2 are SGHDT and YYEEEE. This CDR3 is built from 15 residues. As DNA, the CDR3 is TGTGCCAGCAGCTCGTCCTTCGGGCGTAATGCTCCCCTCCACTTT. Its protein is CASSSSFGRNAPLHF.

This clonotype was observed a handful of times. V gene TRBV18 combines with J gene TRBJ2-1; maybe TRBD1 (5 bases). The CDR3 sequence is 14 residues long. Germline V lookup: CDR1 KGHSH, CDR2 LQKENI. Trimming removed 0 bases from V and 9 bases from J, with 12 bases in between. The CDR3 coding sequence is TGTGCCAGCTCACCACCGTCCAGGGATAGTGAGCAGTTCTTC. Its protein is CASSPPSRDSEQFF.

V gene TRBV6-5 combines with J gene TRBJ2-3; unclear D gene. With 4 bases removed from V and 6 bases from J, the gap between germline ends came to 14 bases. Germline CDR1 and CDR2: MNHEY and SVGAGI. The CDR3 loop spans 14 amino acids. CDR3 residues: CASSSWLVADTQYF. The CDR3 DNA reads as TGTGCCAGCAGTTCCTGGCTAGTGGCCGATACGCAGTATTTT.

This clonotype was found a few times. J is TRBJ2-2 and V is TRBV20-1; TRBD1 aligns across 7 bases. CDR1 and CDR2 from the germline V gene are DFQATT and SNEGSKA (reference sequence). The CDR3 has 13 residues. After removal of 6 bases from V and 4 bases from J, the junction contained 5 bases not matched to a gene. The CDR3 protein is CSAADRATGELFF. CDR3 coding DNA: TGCAGTGCAGCTGACAGGGCCACCGGGGAGCTGTTTTTT.

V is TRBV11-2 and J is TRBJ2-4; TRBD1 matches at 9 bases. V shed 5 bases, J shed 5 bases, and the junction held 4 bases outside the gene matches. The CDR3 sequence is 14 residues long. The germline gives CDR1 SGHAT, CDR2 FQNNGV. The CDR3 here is CASSVQGAQNIQYF. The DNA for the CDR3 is TGTGCCAGCAGCGTACAGGGGGCTCAAAACATTCAGTACTTC.

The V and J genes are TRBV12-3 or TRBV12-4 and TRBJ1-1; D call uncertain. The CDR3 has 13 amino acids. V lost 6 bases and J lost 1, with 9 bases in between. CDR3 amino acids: CASRPTENTEAFF. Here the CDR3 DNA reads TGTGCCAGCAGGCCGACCGAGAACACTGAAGCTTTCTTT.

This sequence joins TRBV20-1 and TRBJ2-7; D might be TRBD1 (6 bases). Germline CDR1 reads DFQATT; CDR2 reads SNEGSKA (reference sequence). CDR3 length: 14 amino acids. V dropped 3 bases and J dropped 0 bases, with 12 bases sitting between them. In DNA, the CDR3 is TGCAGTGCTAGGGCGACAGGTAACTCCTACGAGCAGTACTTC. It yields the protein CSARATGNSYEQYF.

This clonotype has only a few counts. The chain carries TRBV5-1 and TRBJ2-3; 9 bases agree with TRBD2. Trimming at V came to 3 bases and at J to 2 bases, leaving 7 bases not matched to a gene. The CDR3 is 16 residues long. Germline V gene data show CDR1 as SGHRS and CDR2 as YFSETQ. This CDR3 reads CASSYQRGANTDTQYF. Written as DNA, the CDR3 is TGCGCCAGCAGCTACCAGCGGGGGGCTAACACAGATACGCAGTATTTT.

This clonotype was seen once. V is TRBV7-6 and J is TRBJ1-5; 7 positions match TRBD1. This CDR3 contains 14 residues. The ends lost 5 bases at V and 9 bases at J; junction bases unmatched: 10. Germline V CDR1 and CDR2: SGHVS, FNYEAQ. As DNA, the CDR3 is TGTGCCAGCAGCCTCAGACAGGGAGGATCGCCCCAGCATTTT. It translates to CASSLRQGGSPQHF.

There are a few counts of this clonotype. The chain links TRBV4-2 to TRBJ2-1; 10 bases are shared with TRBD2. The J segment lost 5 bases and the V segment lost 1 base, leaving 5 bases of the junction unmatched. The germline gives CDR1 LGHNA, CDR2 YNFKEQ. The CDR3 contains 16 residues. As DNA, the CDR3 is TGTGCCAGCAGCCAAGGTCCCAGCGGGGGGGACAATGAGCAGTTCTTC. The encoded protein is CASSQGPSGGDNEQFF.

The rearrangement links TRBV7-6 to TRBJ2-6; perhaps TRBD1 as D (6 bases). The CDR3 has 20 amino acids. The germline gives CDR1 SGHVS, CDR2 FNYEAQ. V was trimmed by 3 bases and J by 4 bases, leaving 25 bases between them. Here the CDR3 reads CASSFSLGLQGATGANVLTF. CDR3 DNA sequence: TGTGCCAGCAGCTTCTCCCTAGGGTTACAGGGCGCCACAGGGGCCAACGTCCTGACTTTC.

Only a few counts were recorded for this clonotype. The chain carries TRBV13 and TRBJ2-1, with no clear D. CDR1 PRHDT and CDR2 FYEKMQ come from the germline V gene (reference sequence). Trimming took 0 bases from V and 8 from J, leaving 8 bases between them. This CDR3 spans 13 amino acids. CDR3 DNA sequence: TGTGCCAGCAGCTTAGGAGACCTCGATGAGCAGTTCTTC. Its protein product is CASSLGDLDEQFF.

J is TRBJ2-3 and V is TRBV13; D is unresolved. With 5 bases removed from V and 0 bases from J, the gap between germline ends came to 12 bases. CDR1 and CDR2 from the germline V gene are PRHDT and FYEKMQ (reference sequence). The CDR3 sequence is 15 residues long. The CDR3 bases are TGTGCCAGCAGCCTGCAGCAAACAAGCACAGATACGCAGTATTTT. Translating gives CASSLQQTSTDTQYF.

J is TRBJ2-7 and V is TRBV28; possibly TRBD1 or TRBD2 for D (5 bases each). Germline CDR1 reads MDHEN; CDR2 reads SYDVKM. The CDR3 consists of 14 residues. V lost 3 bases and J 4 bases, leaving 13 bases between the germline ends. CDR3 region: CASSLRDGAYEQYF. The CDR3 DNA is TGTGCCAGCAGTTTGAGGGACGGCGCATACGAGCAGTACTTC.

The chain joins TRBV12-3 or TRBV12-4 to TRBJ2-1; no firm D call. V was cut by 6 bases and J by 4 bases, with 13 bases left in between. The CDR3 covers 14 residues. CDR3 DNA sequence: TGTGCCAGCAGCCCCCCCCCCTCTTACAATGAGCAGTTCTTC. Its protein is CASSPPPSYNEQFF.

The CDR3 is CASSLVATGGISTDTQYF. CDR3 nucleotide sequence: TGCGCCAGCAGCTTGGTAGCGACAGGGGGAATTAGCACAGATACGCAGTATTTT. V and J are TRBV5-1 and TRBJ2-3; TRBD1 aligns across 9 bases. This CDR3 spans 18 amino acids. Germline loops: CDR1 SGHRS, CDR2 YFSETQ. V lost 0 bases, J lost 0 bases, and 8 bases stayed unmatched.

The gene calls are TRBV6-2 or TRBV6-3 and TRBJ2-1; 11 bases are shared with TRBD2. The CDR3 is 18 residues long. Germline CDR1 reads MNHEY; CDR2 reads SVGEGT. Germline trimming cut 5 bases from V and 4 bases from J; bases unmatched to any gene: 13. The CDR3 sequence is CASSPTVLAGGLYNEQFF. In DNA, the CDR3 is TGTGCCAGCAGTCCTACGGTCCTAGCGGGGGGCCTTTACAATGAGCAGTTCTTC.

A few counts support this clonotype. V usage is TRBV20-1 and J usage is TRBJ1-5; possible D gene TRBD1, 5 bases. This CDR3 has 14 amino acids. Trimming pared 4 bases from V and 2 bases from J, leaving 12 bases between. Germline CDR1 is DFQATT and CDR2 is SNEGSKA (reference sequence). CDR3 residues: CSATNPGRNQPQHF. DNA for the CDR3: TGCAGTGCTACTAACCCGGGACGCAATCAGCCCCAGCATTTT.

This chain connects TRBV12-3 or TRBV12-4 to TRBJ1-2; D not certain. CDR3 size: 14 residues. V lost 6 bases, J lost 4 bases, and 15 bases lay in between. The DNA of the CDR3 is TGTGCCAGCAGGGAAGGACGTCCGGCCTATGGCTACACCTTC. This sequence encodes CASREGRPAYGYTF.

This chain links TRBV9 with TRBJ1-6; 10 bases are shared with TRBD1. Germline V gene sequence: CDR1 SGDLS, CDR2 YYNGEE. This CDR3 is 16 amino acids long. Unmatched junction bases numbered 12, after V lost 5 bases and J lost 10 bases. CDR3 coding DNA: TGTGCCAGCAGTCGGGACAGGGGTAGAGGAGGATCACCCCTCCACTTT. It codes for CASSRDRGRGGSPLHF.

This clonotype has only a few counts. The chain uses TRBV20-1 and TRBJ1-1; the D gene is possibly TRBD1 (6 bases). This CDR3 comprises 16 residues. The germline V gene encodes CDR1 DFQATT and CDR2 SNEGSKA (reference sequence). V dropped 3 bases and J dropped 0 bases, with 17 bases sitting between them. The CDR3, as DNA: TGCAGTGCTAGCAAGGGGGTAGGACTTCTGAACACTGAAGCTTTCTTT. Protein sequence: CSASKGVGLLNTEAFF.

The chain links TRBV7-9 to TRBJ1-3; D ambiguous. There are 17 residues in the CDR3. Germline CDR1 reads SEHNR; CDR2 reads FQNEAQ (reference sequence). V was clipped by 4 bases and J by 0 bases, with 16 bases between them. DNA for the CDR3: TGTGCCAGCAGCTCTAGGGTTCCGACTGGCTCTGGAAACACCATATATTTT. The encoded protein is CASSSRVPTGSGNTIYF.

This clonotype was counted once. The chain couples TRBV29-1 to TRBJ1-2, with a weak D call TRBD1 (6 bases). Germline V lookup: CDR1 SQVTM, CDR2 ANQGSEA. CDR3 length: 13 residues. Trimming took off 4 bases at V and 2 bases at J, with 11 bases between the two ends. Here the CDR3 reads CSVGLDRNYGYTF. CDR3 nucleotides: TGCAGCGTTGGCTTGGACAGAAACTATGGCTACACCTTC.

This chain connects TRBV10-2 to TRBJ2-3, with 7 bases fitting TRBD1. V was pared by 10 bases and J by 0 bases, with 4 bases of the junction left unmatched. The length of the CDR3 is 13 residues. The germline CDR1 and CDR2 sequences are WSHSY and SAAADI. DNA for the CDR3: TGCGCCACAACACAGGGGAGCACAGATACGCAGTATTTT. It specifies CATTQGSTDTQYF.

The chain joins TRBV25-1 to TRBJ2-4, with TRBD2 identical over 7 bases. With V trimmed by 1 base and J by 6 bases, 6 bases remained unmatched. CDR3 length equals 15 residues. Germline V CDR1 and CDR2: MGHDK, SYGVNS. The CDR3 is CASSESGKRGNIQYF. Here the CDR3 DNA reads TGTGCCAGCAGTGAATCCGGGAAGCGGGGAAACATTCAGTACTTC.

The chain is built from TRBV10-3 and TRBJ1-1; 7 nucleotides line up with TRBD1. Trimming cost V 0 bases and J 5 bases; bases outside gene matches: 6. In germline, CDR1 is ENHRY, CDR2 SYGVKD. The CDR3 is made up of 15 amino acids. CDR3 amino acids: CAISESAGGWTEAFF. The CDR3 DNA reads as TGTGCCATCAGTGAGTCCGCAGGGGGATGGACTGAAGCTTTCTTT.

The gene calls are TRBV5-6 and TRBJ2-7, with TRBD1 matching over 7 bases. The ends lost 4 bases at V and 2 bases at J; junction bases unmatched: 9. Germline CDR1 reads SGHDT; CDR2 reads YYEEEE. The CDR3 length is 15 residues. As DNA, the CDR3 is TGTGCCAGCAGCCCCGCGACAGGGTCCCCCTACGAGCAGTACTTC. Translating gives CASSPATGSPYEQYF.

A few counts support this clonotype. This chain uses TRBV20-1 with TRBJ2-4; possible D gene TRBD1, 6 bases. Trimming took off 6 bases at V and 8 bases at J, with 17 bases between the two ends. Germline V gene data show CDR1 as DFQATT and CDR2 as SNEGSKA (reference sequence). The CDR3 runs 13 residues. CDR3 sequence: CSALTGPYDIQYF. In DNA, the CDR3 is TGCAGTGCCTTAACAGGGCCATATGACATTCAGTACTTC.